Sequencing of this TCR beta chain was carried out in a study of glioma-infiltrating T cells after dendritic cell vaccination. This clone was counted only a few times. Assay: immunoSEQ multiplex PCR; the TCRdb copy retains only in-frame clones and omits some. The data show about 92,000 clones, with 70% to 90% seen just once and 15% to 17% held by the top ten. CDR3 length: 13 residues. The germline V gene has CDR1 ENHRY and CDR2 SYGVKD. With 6 bases removed from V and 7 bases from J, the gap between germline ends came to 15 bases. Sequenced here: blood, sampled before dendritic cell vaccination. This TCR derives from a human donor with glioblastoma. This chain connects TRBV10-3 to TRBJ1-2; D uncertain. The CDR3 reads CAISPGRESGYTF. CDR3 nucleotide sequence: TGTGCCATCAGCCCGGGAAGGGAGAGTGGCTACACCTTC.